What follows are 8 T cell receptor beta chains derived from one specimen sequenced in a study of control samples from healthy donors and cancer patients. This table comes from immunoSEQ multiplex PCR, and its TCRdb copy is limited to in-frame clones, with some not included. The sample lists some 150,000 clones; just over 95% were seen once. Sequencing input: blood. The receptors here all came from a woman in her 30s in good health.

The gene calls are TRBV10-3 and TRBJ2-7; TRBD1 matches 10 bases. There are 12 residues in the CDR3. V was pared by 10 bases and J by 6 bases, with 6 bases of the junction left unmatched. Germline CDR1 reads ENHRY; CDR2 reads SYGVKD. In DNA, the CDR3 is TGTGCCACCGAAGACAGGGGGCTCGAGCAGTACTTC. This sequence encodes CATEDRGLEQYF.

J is TRBJ1-6 and V is TRBV6-5; D is ambiguous. CDR3 length equals 16 residues. CDR1 MNHEY and CDR2 SVGAGI come from the germline V gene. Between the trimmed V and J ends, which lost 2 bases and 2 bases, there was a span of 10 bases. This CDR3 reads CASSYRGPAYNSPLHF. The CDR3 nucleotides read TGTGCCAGCAGTTACAGAGGACCCGCCTATAATTCACCCCTCCACTTT.

V and J are TRBV6-2 or TRBV6-3 and TRBJ1-5; TRBD1 aligns across 8 bases. Per the germline V gene, CDR1 is MNHEY and CDR2 is SVGEGT. The CDR3 covers 15 residues. Trimming at V came to 2 bases and at J to 5 bases, leaving 5 bases not matched to a gene. CDR3 nucleotides: TGTGCCAGCAGTTACGGGCCAGGGGGCGATCAGCCCCAGCATTTT. Its protein product is CASSYGPGGDQPQHF.

The CDR3 coding sequence is TGTGCCAGCAGCCAACTAGGCAATTCACCCCTCCACTTT. Translated, it gives CASSQLGNSPLHF. The rearrangement uses TRBV6-5 and TRBJ1-6; no reliable D call. V gave up 6 bases and J gave up 7 bases, with 10 bases separating them. CDR1 and CDR2 (germline): MNHEY, SVGAGI. CDR3 length equals 13 residues.

The chain employs TRBV5-1 and TRBJ1-1; 12 bases match TRBD1. The germline V gene encodes CDR1 SGHRS and CDR2 YFSETQ. CDR3 size: 18 residues. The trim removed 1 base at V and 4 bases at J, leaving 11 bases unmatched. CDR3 region: CASSLLGTGGAAATEAFF. DNA of the CDR3: TGCGCCAGCAGCTTGTTGGGGACAGGGGGCGCCGCGGCCACTGAAGCTTTCTTT.

The J gene is TRBJ1-1, the V gene TRBV3-1 (or the pseudogene TRBV3-2), with 8 bases that match TRBD1. Germline V gene sequence: CDR1 LGHDT, CDR2 YNNKEL (reference sequence). J lost 4 bases, V lost 3 bases, and 10 bases had no gene match. The CDR3 loop spans 16 amino acids. The DNA of the CDR3 is TGTGCCAGCAGCCAGAGGACAGGGCTAGGGCGCACTGAAGCTTTCTTT. This translates into CASSQRTGLGRTEAFF.

The chain carries TRBV15 and TRBJ1-4, with 10 bases lining up with TRBD1. The CDR3 runs to 15 residues. Germline V gives CDR1 LNHNV, CDR2 YYDKDF (reference sequence). The V segment lost 4 bases and the J segment 7 bases; nucleotides outside the gene matches: 6. CDR3 residues: CATSNRQGAFEKLFF. The CDR3 coding sequence is TGTGCCACCAGCAACCGACAGGGGGCATTTGAAAAACTGTTTTTT.

The V and J genes are TRBV14 and TRBJ2-5, with a tentative D call TRBD2 (5 bases). Germline V gives CDR1 SGHDN, CDR2 FVKESK. The CDR3 spans 14 residues. Trimming removed 2 bases at V and 4 bases at J, with 11 bases between. CDR3 residues: CASSQLRVGETQYF. The DNA of the CDR3 is TGTGCCAGCAGCCAACTGCGGGTAGGAGAGACCCAGTACTTC.